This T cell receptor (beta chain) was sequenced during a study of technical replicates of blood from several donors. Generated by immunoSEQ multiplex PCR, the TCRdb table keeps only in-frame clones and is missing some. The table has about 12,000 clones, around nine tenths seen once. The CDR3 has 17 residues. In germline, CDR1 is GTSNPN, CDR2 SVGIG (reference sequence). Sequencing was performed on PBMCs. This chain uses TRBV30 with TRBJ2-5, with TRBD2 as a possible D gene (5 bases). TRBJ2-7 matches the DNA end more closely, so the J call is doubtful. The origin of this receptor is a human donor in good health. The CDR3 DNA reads TGTGCCCGGACCCCTACAAGTGGGAGACCCACCTCCTACGAGCAGTACTTC. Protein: CARTPTSGRPTSYEQYF.